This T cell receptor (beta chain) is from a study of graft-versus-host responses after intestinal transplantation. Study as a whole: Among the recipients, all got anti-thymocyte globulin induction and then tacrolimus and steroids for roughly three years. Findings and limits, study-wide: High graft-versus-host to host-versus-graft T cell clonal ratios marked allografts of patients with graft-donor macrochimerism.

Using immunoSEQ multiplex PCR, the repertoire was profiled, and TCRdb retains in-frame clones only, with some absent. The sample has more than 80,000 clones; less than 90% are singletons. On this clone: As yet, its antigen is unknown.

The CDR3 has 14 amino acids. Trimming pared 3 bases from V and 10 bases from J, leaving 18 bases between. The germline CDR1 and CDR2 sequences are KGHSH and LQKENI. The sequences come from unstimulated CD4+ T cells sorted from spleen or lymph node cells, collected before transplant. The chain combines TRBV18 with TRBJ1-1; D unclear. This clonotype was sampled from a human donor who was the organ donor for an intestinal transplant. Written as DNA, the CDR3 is TGTGCCAGCTCACCGGAGGCGATGCGGTTGCCAGCTTTCTTT. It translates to CASSPEAMRLPAFF. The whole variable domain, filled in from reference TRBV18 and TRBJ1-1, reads NAGVMQNPRHLVRRRGQEARLRCSPMKGHSHVYWYRQLPEEGLKFMVYLQKENIIDESGMPKERFSAEFPKEGPSILRIQQVVRGDSAAYFCASSPEAMRLPAFFGQGTRLTVV.